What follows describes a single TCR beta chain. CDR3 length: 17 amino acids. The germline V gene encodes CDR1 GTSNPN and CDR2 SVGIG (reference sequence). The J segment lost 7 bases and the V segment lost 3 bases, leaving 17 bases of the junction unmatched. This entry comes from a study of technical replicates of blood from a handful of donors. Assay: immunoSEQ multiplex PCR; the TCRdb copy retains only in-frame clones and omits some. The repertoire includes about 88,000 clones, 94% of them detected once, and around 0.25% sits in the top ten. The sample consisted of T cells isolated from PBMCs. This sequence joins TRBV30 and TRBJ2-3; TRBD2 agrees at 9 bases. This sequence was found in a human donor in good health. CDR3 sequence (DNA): TGTGCCTGGAGCGGGCGGGGGGGCCCCGTCACACAATATACGCAGTATTTT. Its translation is CAWSGRGGPVTQYTQYF.